The 23 T cell receptor beta chains in this list originate from one sample, sequenced in a study of blood T cell repertoires in COVID-19. Measured with immunoSEQ multiplex PCR; TCRdb has only the in-frame clones, and not every one. This sample yields 55,000 to 75,000 clones, of which approximately 86% are seen a single time; more than 15% belongs to the top ten. Source material: peripheral blood. These receptors were obtained from a man older than 75 with active COVID-19.

The sample holds one count of this clone. The chain carries TRBV21-1 and TRBJ2-5; the tabulated D call, TRBD1, remains unverified against the DNA. TRBV21-1 is designated a pseudogene. This CDR3 is 16 amino acids long. The CDR3 coding sequence is TGTGCCAGCAGCAAATACCAGGGGAGACCCCAAGAGACCCAGTACTTC. Its protein product is CASSKYQGRPQETQYF.

This chain uses TRBV18 with TRBJ2-7; D may be TRBD2 (6 bases). This CDR3 region has 13 residues. Germline CDR1 and CDR2: KGHSH and LQKENI. Trimming took 3 bases from V and 6 from J, leaving 12 bases between them. CDR3 loop: CASSPPLGGEQYF. CDR3 sequence (DNA): TGTGCCAGCTCACCCCCTCTGGGAGGCGAGCAGTACTTC.

The chain carries TRBV6-2 or TRBV6-3 and TRBJ2-2, with D hard to call. V lost 1 base, J lost 1 base, and 10 bases lay in between. The germline V gene has CDR1 MNHEY and CDR2 SVGEGT. The CDR3 is 16 residues long. DNA for the CDR3: TGTGCCAGCAGTTACTTAGGATCAGGGAACACCGGGGAGCTGTTTTTT. Its translation: CASSYLGSGNTGELFF.

The chain employs TRBV5-4 and TRBJ2-7; 7 nucleotides line up with TRBD2. This CDR3 comprises 14 residues. Germline CDR1 reads SGHNT; CDR2 reads YYREEE (reference sequence). The J segment lost 4 bases and the V segment lost 0 bases, leaving 4 bases of the junction unmatched. The CDR3 DNA sequence: TGTGCCAGCAGCTTGGGGCCTAGCGGTTACGAGCAGTACTTC. Protein sequence: CASSLGPSGYEQYF.

The chain couples TRBV7-2 to TRBJ2-2; no definite D call. The CDR3 runs to 14 residues. The V and J ends lost 5 bases and 9 bases respectively, with 16 bases between them. CDR1 is SGHTA and CDR2 is FQGNSA in the germline V gene. The CDR3 DNA follows: TGTGCCAGCAGCCCCGACACTTCACGGAGGGAGCTGTTTTTT. Translating it yields CASSPDTSRRELFF.

This sequence joins TRBV5-4 and TRBJ2-7; 8 bases are shared with TRBD2. V shed 2 bases, J shed 6 bases, and the junction held 10 bases outside the gene matches. Germline CDR1 and CDR2: SGHNT and YYREEE (reference sequence). This CDR3 is built from 15 residues. CDR3 amino acids: CASSLFGTSRGEQYF. The CDR3 nucleotides read TGTGCCAGCAGCTTATTTGGGACTAGTAGGGGCGAGCAGTACTTC.

This clone turned up a few times. This chain joins TRBV5-4 and TRBJ1-1; D is unclear. CDR1 and CDR2 (germline): SGHNT, YYREEE (reference sequence). The CDR3 contains 13 residues. V dropped 0 bases and J dropped 8 bases, with 11 bases sitting between them. This CDR3 reads CASSLEASKEAFF. DNA for the CDR3: TGTGCCAGCAGCTTGGAGGCTAGTAAGGAAGCTTTCTTT.

CDR3 protein: CASSLAGQGLETQYF. DNA for the CDR3: TGCGCCAGCAGCTTGGCGGGACAGGGTTTAGAGACCCAGTACTTC. This chain links TRBV5-1 with TRBJ2-5; 9 nucleotides line up with TRBD1. Germline-derived CDR1 and CDR2 are SGHRS and YFSETQ. The CDR3 has 15 amino acids. V dropped 0 bases and J dropped 4; count of bases not matched to a gene: 4.

This chain joins TRBV19 and TRBJ1-1, with D unclear. This CDR3 comprises 15 residues. The germline V gene encodes CDR1 LNHDA and CDR2 SQIVND (reference sequence). Trimming shortened V by 3 bases and J by 3 bases, and 14 bases separated the two germline ends. The CDR3 loop reads CASSMRGRGDTEAFF. Here the CDR3 DNA reads TGTGCCAGTAGTATGAGAGGGCGCGGGGACACTGAAGCTTTCTTT.

The chain links TRBV3-1 (or the pseudogene TRBV3-2) to TRBJ2-7; 7 positions agree with TRBD2. The CDR3 covers 17 residues. With 2 bases clipped from V and 2 bases from J, the junction kept 12 bases outside the gene matches. Germline loops: CDR1 LGHDT, CDR2 YNNKEL (reference sequence). The CDR3 DNA sequence: TGTGCCAGCAGCCAATCGCCCGGGACTACCCAAACCTACGAGCAGTACTTC. Its protein product is CASSQSPGTTQTYEQYF.

The rearrangement links TRBV4-1 to TRBJ1-1, with 10 bases lining up with TRBD1. Germline trimming cut 0 bases from V and 11 bases from J; bases unmatched to any gene: 15. This CDR3 is 17 amino acids long. Germline lookup yields CDR1 MGHRA and CDR2 YSYEKL. CDR3: CASSQEGAGQGVSSAFF. In DNA form, the CDR3 reads TGCGCCAGCAGCCAAGAAGGAGCAGGACAGGGGGTTTCGAGCGCTTTCTTT.

The gene calls are TRBV6-2 or TRBV6-3 and TRBJ2-5; 10 bases align to TRBD2. The CDR3 is made up of 19 amino acids. Germline V lookup: CDR1 MNHEY, CDR2 SVGEGT. J was trimmed by 1 base and V by 6 bases; bases with no gene match: 17. The CDR3 here is CASRPSPVVAGGIQETQYF. The CDR3 nucleotides read TGTGCCAGCAGACCTAGCCCAGTGGTAGCGGGGGGCATCCAAGAGACCCAGTACTTC.

This sequence joins TRBV7-8 and TRBJ2-1, with unresolved D. CDR3 length: 15 residues. V lost 5 bases and J lost 0, with 11 bases in between. Germline-derived CDR1 and CDR2 are SGHVS and FQNEAQ. In DNA form, the CDR3 reads TGTGCCAGCAGCGAAGACACGATCTCCTACAATGAGCAGTTCTTC. Its protein is CASSEDTISYNEQFF.

The chain joins TRBV11-2 to TRBJ2-3, with 10 bases matching TRBD2. The CDR3 totals 16 residues. The germline V gene has CDR1 SGHAT and CDR2 FQNNGV. J was trimmed by 7 bases and V by 4 bases; bases with no gene match: 11. CDR3 DNA sequence: TGTGCCAGCAGCTCGTTGAAGCGGGAGGGCCATCATACGCAGTATTTT. It yields the protein CASSSLKREGHHTQYF.

The chain has TRBV28 and TRBJ2-7; weak D call: TRBD1 (5 bases). Trimming removed 2 bases at V and 5 bases at J, with 10 bases between. CDR3 length: 13 amino acids. Germline V gene lookup returns CDR1 MDHEN and CDR2 SYDVKM. CDR3 sequence (DNA): TGTGCCAGCAGTTTAAGTATAGGGGACGAGCAGTACTTC. Its translation: CASSLSIGDEQYF.

This clone was seen a single time. The chain uses TRBV6-2 or TRBV6-3 and TRBJ2-1; 13 bases match TRBD2. Trimming at V came to 5 bases and at J to 5 bases, leaving 6 bases not matched to a gene. This CDR3 has 16 residues. From germline, CDR1 is MNHEY and CDR2 SVGEGT. The CDR3 nucleotides read TGTGCCAGCAGTGACCCGACTAGCGGGAGGCACAATGAGCAGTTCTTC. Its translation: CASSDPTSGRHNEQFF.

In nucleotides, the CDR3 is TGTGCCAGCAGCTTACTCACCGGGGAGCTGTTTTTT. It translates to CASSLLTGELFF. This chain uses TRBV7-2 with TRBJ2-2, with no clear D. The CDR3 length is 12 residues. V lost 2 bases and J lost 4, with 2 bases in between. Looked up from germline, CDR1 is SGHTA and CDR2 is FQGNSA.

This clone was seen more than once but under ten times. Mismatch with germline at one junction end may stem from a read error. The chain combines TRBV6-2 or TRBV6-3 with TRBJ1-5; 11 nucleotides align to TRBD1. Germline V gene data show CDR1 as MNHEY and CDR2 as SVGEGT. This CDR3 is 12 amino acids long. CDR3 sequence: CASSSPGQGGLF. CDR3 sequence (DNA): TGTGCCAGCAGCTCCCCGGGACAGGGGGGCCTATTT.

The chain joins TRBV27 to TRBJ2-7, with D possibly TRBD1 on 6 matching bases. From germline, CDR1 is MNHEY and CDR2 SMNVEV (reference sequence). The V and J ends lost 2 bases and 2 bases respectively, with 13 bases between them. This CDR3 is 15 amino acids long. CDR3 sequence (DNA): TGTGCCAGCAGTTTACCGGGACATCCCCCCTACGAGCAGTACTTC. Translating gives CASSLPGHPPYEQYF.

This chain links TRBV11-2 with TRBJ1-1; possible D gene TRBD1, 6 bases. The CDR3 consists of 14 residues. The V and J ends lost 3 bases and 1 base respectively, with 9 bases between them. In germline, CDR1 is SGHAT, CDR2 FQNNGV. CDR3 DNA: TGTGCCAGCAGCTTTGCAGGGGCGAACACTGAAGCTTTCTTT. It codes for CASSFAGANTEAFF.

This clone showed up just a few times. The chain has TRBV6-5 and TRBJ1-6, with 9 bases lining up with TRBD1. The V segment lost 6 bases and the J segment 4 bases; nucleotides outside the gene matches: 4. Germline V gene lookup returns CDR1 MNHEY and CDR2 SVGAGI. The CDR3 has 15 amino acids. CDR3 protein: CASSPGQGYNSPLHF. The CDR3 DNA reads as TGTGCCAGCAGCCCCGGACAGGGGTATAATTCACCCCTCCACTTT.

V and J are TRBV29-1 and TRBJ2-3; D is undetermined. The CDR3 is made up of 14 amino acids. Trimming removed 4 bases at V and 6 bases at J, with 17 bases between. Germline CDR1 is SQVTM and CDR2 is ANQGSEA. The DNA of the CDR3 is TGCAGCGTTGTCTTTACATACCGCCCTGATACGCAGTATTTT. It is translated as CSVVFTYRPDTQYF.

The chain links TRBV19 to TRBJ1-2; no reliable D call. The CDR3 contains 14 residues. CDR1 is LNHDA, CDR2 SQIVND, per germline (reference sequence). Trimming cost V 5 bases and J 8 bases, with 18 bases left between them. CDR3: CASSGGRLAYGYTF. The CDR3 nucleotides read TGTGCCAGTAGTGGTGGCAGACTGGCTTACGGCTACACCTTC.